The clone carrying this T cell receptor (beta chain) showed up many times. The data belong to a study of read filtering for tumor transcriptome and immune sequencing. Background on the study: Patients were approximately 17 male and 11 to 15 female, mean age approximately 70 years, range 47 to 80. After DNase treatment, RNA was made into whole-transcriptome libraries.

From approximately 430 ng of RNA, a library with molecular barcoded alpha/delta and beta/gamma adaptors was made. Each CDR3 protein gets one entry after TCRdb re-called the reads with MiXCR. The sample lists about 130,000 distinct CDR3 sequences; approximately 13% were seen once. Every patient had bone marrow sampled while the disease was active. Between the trimmed V and J ends, which lost 4 bases and 2 bases, there was a span of 8 bases. This CDR3 comprises 12 residues. Germline values: CDR1 SQVTM, CDR2 ANQGSEA. The TCR comes from a donor over 35 with multiple myeloma. This rearrangement joins TRBV29-1 to TRBJ2-5; D not resolved. Material: a population of CD138-negative cells sorted from bone marrow. The CDR3 DNA follows: TGCAGCGTTGGGGCAGCACAAGAGACCCAGTACTTC. This encodes CSVGAAQETQYF.